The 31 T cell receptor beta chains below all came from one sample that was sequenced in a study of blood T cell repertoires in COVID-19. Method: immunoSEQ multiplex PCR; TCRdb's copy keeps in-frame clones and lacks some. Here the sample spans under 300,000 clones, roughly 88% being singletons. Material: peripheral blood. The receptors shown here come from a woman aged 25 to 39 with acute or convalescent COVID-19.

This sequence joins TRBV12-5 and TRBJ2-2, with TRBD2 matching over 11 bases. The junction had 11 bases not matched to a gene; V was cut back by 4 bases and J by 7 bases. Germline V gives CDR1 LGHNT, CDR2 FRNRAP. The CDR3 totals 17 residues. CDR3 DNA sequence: TGTGCTAGTGGTTCGTTAGGGACTAGCGGAGGGGTCGGGGAGCTGTTTTTT. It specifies CASGSLGTSGGVGELFF. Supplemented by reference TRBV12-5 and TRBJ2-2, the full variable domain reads DARVTQTPRHKVTEMGQEVTMRCQPILGHNTVFWYRQTMMQGLELLAYFRNRAPLDDSGMPKDRFSAEMPDATLATLKIQPSEPRDSAVYFCASGSLGTSGGVGELFFGEGSRLTVL.

CDR3 sequence (DNA): TGTGCCAGCAGCTTAGCGGCTAGCGGGAACTCCTACAATGAGCAGTTCTTC. Its translation: CASSLAASGNSYNEQFF. J is TRBJ2-1 and V is TRBV7-8; 9 bases line up with TRBD2. V dropped 0 bases and J dropped 0; count of bases not matched to a gene: 3. Per the germline V gene, CDR1 is SGHVS and CDR2 is FQNEAQ. This CDR3 is built from 17 residues.

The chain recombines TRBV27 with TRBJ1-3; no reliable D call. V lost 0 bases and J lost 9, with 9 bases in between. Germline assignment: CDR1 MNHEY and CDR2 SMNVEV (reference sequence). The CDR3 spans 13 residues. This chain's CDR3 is CASSLSVTGTIYF. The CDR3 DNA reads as TGTGCCAGCAGTTTATCGGTGACGGGCACCATATATTTT.

CDR3 sequence reads: CASSPGTGGWYEQYF. CDR3 coding DNA: TGCGCCAGCAGTCCCGGGACAGGAGGGTGGTACGAGCAGTACTTC. The chain uses TRBV5-1 and TRBJ2-7; TRBD1 aligns across 8 bases. V trimming: 5 bases; J trimming: 4 bases; junction bases outside the gene matches: 11. Germline CDR1 is SGHRS and CDR2 is YFSETQ. The CDR3 sequence is 15 residues long.

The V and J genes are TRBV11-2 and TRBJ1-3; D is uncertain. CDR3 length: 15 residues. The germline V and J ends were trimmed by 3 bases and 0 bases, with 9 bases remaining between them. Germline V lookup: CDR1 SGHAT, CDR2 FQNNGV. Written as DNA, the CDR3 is TGTGCCAGCAGCTTTGAGGGTTACTCTGGAAACACCATATATTTT. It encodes CASSFEGYSGNTIYF.

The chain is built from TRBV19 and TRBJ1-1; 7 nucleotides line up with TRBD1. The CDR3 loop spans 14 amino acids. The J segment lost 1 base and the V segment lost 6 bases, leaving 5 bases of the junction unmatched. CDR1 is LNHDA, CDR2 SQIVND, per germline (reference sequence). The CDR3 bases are TGTGCCAGTAGCCCCAGGACAGGGAACACTGAAGCTTTCTTT. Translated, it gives CASSPRTGNTEAFF.

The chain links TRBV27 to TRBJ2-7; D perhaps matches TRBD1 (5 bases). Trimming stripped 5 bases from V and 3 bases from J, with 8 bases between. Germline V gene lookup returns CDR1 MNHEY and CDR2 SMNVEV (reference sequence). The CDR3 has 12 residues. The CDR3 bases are TGTGCCAGCAGTCTCACAGGCTACGAGCAGTACTTC. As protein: CASSLTGYEQYF.

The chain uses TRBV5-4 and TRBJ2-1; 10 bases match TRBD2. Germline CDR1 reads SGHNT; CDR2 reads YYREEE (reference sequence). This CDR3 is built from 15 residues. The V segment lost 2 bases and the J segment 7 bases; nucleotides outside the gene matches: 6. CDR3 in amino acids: CASSFSGRVVNEQFF. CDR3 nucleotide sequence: TGTGCCAGCAGCTTCAGCGGGAGGGTAGTAAATGAGCAGTTCTTC.

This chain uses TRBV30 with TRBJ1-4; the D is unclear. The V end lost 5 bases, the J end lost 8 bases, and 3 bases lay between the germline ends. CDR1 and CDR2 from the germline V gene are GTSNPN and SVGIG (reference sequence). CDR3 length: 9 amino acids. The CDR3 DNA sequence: TGTGCCTGGCCGGAAAAACTGTTTTTT. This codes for CAWPEKLFF.

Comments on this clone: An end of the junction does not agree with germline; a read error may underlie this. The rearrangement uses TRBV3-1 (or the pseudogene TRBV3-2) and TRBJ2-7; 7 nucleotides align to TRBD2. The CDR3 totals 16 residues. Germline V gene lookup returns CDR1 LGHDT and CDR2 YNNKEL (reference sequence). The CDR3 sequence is CASSQGCGGSSHEQYF. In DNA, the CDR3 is TGTGCCAGCAGCCAAGGGTGCGGCGGGAGCTCCCACGAGCAGTACTTC.

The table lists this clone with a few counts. The DNA of the CDR3 is TGTGCCAGCAGTTCTGCGACAGGCAGAACCTACGAGCAGTACTTC. It encodes CASSSATGRTYEQYF. The rearrangement joins TRBV27 to TRBJ2-7; tentative D call: TRBD1 (6 bases). Looked up from germline, CDR1 is MNHEY and CDR2 is SMNVEV (reference sequence). This CDR3 contains 15 residues. Trimming cost V 4 bases and J 2 bases, with 15 bases left between them.

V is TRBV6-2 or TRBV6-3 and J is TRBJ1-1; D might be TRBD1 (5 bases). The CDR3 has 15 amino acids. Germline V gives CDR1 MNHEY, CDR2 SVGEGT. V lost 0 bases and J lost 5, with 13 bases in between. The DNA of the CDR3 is TGTGCCAGCAGTTACTCTCCAGGGATTGGGACTGAAGCTTTCTTT. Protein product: CASSYSPGIGTEAFF.

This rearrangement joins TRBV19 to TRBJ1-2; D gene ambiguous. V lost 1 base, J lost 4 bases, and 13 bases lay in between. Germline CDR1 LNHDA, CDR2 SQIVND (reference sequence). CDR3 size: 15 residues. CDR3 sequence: CASSIVQSSLYGYTF. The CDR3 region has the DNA TGTGCCAGTAGTATAGTACAGTCCTCCCTCTATGGCTACACCTTC.

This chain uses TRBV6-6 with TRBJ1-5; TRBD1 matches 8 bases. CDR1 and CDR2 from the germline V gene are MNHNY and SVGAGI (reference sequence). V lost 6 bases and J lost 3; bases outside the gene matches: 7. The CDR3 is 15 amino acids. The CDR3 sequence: CASRHGQGPNQPQHF. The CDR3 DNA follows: TGTGCCAGCAGACACGGACAGGGCCCCAATCAGCCCCAGCATTTT.

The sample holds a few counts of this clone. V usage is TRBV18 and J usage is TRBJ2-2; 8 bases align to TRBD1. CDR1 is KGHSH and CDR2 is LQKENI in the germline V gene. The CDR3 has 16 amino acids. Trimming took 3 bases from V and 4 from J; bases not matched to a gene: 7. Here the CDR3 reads CASSPLQGATTGELFF. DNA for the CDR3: TGTGCCAGCTCACCTCTGCAGGGGGCGACCACCGGGGAGCTGTTTTTT. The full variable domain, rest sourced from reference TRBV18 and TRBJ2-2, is NAGVMQNPRHLVRRRGQEARLRCSPMKGHSHVYWYRQLPEEGLKFMVYLQKENIIDESGMPKERFSAEFPKEGPSILRIQQVVRGDSAAYFCASSPLQGATTGELFFGEGSRLTVL.

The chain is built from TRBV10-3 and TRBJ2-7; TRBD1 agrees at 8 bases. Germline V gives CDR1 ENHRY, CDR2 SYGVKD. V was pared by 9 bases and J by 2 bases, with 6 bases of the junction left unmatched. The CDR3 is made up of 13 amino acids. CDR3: CAIRTGRPYEQYF. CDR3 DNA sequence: TGTGCCATACGGACAGGGCGTCCCTACGAGCAGTACTTC.

CDR3 amino acids: CASSLAGLGGEAFF. The CDR3 DNA is TGTGCCAGCAGCTTAGCGGGCCTAGGAGGGGAAGCTTTCTTT. The rearrangement joins TRBV7-2 to TRBJ1-1, with D uncertain. CDR3 length: 14 residues. The germline gives CDR1 SGHTA, CDR2 FQGNSA. V gave up 0 bases and J gave up 8 bases, with 13 bases separating them. The full variable domain, rest sourced from reference TRBV7-2 and TRBJ1-1, is GAGVSQSPSNKVTEKGKDVELRCDPISGHTALYWYRQSLGQGLEFLIYFQGNSAPDKSGLPSDRFSAERTGGSVSTLTIQRTQQEDSAVYLCASSLAGLGGEAFFGQGTRLTVV.

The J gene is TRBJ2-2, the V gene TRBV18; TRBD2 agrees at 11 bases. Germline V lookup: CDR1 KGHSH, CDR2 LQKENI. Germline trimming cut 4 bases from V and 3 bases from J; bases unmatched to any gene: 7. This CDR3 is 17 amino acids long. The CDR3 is CASSRTSGSLDTGELFF. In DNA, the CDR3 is TGTGCCAGCTCACGTACTAGCGGGAGTTTGGACACCGGGGAGCTGTTTTTT.

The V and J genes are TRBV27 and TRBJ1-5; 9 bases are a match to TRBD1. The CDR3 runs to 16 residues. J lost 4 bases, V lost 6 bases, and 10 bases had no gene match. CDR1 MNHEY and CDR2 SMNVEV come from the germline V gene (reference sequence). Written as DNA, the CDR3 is TGTGCCAGCAGGCCAATGACAGGGGGTCATAATCAGCCCCAGCATTTT. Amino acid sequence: CASRPMTGGHNQPQHF.

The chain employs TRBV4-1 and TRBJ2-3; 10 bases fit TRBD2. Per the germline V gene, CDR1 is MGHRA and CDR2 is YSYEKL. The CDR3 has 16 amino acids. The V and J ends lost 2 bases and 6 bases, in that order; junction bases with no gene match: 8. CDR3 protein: CASSQPTSGRRDTQYF. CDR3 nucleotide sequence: TGCGCCAGCAGCCAACCGACTAGCGGGCGACGGGATACGCAGTATTTT.

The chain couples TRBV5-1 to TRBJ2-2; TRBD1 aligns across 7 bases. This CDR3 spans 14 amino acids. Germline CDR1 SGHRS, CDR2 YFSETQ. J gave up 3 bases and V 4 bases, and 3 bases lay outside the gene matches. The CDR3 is CASSIGQDTGELFF. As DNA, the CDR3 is TGCGCCAGCAGCATTGGACAGGACACCGGGGAGCTGTTTTTT. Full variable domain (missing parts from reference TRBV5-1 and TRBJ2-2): KAGVTQTPRYLIKTRGQQVTLSCSPISGHRSVSWYQQTPGQGLQFLFEYFSETQRNKGNFPGRFSGRQFSNSRSEMNVSTLELGDSALYLCASSIGQDTGELFFGEGSRLTVL.

In DNA, the CDR3 is TGCGCCAGCAGCTACAGACAGGGCGGTGGCGGGGAGCTGTTTTTT. It specifies CASSYRQGGGGELFF. The chain combines TRBV5-1 with TRBJ2-2; 7 bases align to TRBD1. Unmatched junction bases numbered 9, after V lost 3 bases and J lost 7 bases. Germline V gene lookup returns CDR1 SGHRS and CDR2 YFSETQ. There are 15 residues in the CDR3.

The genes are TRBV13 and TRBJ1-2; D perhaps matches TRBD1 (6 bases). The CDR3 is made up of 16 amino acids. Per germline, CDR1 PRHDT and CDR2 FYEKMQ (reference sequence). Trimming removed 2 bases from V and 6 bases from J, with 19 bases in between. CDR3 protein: CASSLRGQQSSHGYTF. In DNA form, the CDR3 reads TGTGCCAGCAGCTTAAGAGGACAGCAGAGTAGCCATGGCTACACCTTC.

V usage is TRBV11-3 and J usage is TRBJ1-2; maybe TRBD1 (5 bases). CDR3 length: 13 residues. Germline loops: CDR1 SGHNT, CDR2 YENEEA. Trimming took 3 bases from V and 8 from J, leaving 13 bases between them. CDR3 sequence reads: CASSLSRVGGYTF. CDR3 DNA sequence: TGTGCCAGCAGCTTGTCCAGGGTAGGGGGCTACACCTTC.

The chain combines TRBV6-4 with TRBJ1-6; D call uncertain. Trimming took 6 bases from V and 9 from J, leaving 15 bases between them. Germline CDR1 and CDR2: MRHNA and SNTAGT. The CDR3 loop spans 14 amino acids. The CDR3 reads CASSEQSAGSPLHF. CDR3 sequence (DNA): TGTGCCAGCAGCGAACAGTCTGCTGGTTCACCCCTCCACTTT.

The CDR3 region is CATSDPGQAANEKLFF. The CDR3 nucleotides read TGTGCCACCAGTGACCCGGGACAGGCGGCTAATGAAAAACTGTTTTTT. This chain uses TRBV24-1 with TRBJ1-4, with 8 bases that match TRBD1. The germline CDR1 and CDR2 sequences are KGHDR and SFDVKD. The CDR3 extends over 16 amino acids. The trim removed 4 bases at V and 3 bases at J, leaving 6 bases unmatched.

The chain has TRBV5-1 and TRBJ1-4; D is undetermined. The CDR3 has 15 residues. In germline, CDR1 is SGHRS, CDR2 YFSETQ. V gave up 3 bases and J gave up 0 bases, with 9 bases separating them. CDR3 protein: CASSYTETTNEKLFF. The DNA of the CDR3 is TGCGCCAGCAGCTATACAGAGACAACTAATGAAAAACTGTTTTTT.

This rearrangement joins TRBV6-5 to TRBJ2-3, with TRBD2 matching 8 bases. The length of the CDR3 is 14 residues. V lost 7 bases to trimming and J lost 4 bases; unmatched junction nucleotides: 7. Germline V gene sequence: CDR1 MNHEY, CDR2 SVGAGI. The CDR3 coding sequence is TGTGCCAGCACACGGACTAGCTTCCCAGATACGCAGTATTTT. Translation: CASTRTSFPDTQYF.

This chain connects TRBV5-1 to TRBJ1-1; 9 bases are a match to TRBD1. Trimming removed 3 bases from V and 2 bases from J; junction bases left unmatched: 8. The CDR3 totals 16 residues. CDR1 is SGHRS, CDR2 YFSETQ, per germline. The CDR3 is CASSYMGTGPNTEAFF. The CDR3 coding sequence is TGCGCCAGCAGCTACATGGGGACAGGGCCTAACACTGAAGCTTTCTTT. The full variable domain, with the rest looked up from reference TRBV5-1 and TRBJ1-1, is KAGVTQTPRYLIKTRGQQVTLSCSPISGHRSVSWYQQTPGQGLQFLFEYFSETQRNKGNFPGRFSGRQFSNSRSEMNVSTLELGDSALYLCASSYMGTGPNTEAFFGQGTRLTVV.

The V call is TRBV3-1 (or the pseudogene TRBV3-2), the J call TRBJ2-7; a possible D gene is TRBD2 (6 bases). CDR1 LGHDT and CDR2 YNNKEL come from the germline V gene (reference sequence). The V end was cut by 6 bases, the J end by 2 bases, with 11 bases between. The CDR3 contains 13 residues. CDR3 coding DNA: TGTGCCAGCAGTCCGGGACTTCCCTACGAGCAGTACTTC. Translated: CASSPGLPYEQYF.

The DNA for the CDR3 is TGTGCCAGCAGCCGACGGGCGGGACTAGCCCAAGGGGTAGGGGAGACCCAGTACTTC. This codes for CASSRRAGLAQGVGETQYF. V and J are TRBV6-6 and TRBJ2-5, with 9 bases aligning to TRBD2. J was trimmed by 5 bases and V by 6 bases; bases with no gene match: 22. The CDR3 contains 19 residues. Germline CDR1 reads MNHNY; CDR2 reads SVGAGI (reference sequence).